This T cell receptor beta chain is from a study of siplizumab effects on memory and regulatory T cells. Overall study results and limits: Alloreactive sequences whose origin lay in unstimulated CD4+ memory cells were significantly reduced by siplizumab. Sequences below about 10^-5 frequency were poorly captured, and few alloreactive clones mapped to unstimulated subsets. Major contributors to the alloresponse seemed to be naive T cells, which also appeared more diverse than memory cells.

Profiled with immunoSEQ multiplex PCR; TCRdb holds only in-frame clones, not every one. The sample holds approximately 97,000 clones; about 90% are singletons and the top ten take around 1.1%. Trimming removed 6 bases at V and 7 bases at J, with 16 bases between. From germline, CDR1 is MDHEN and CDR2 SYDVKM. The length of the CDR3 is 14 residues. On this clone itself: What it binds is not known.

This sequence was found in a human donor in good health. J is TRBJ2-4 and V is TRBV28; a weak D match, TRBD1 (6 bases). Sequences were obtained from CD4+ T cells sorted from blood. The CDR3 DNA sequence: TGTGCCAGCAGGGGTGAACAGGGATTCAACATTCAGTACTTC. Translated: CASRGEQGFNIQYF.